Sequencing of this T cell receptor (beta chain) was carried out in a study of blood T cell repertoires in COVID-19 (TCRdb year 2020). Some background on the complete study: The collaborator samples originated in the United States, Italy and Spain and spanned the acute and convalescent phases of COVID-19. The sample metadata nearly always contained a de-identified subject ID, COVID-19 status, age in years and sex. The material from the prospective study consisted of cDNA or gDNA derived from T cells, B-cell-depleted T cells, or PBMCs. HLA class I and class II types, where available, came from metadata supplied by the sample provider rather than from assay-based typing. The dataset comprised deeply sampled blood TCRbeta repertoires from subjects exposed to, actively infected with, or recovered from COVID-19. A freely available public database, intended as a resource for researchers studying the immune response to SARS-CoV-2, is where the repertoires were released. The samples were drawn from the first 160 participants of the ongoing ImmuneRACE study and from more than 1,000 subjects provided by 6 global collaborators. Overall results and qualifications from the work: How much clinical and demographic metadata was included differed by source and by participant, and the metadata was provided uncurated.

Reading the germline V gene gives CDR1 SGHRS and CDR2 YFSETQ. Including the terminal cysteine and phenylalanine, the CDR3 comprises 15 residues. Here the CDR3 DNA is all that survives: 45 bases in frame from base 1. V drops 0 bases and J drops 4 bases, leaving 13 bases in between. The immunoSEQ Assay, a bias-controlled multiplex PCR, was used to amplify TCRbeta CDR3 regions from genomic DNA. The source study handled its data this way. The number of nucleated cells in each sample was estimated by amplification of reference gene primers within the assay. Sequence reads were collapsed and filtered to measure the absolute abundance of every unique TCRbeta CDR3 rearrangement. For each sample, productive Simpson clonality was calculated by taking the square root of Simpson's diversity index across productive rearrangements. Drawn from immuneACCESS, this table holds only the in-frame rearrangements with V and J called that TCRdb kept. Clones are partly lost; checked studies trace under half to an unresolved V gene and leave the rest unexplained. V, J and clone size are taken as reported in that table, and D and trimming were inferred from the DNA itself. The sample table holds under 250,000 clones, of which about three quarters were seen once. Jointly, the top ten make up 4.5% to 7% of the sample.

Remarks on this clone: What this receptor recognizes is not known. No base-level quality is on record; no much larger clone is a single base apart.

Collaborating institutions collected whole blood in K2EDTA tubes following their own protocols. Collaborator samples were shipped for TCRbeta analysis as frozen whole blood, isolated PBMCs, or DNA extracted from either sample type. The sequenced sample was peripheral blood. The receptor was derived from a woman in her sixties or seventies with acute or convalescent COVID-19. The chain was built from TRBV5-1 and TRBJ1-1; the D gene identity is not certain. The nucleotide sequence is TGCGCCAGCAGCTTGGAGGCGGGTCGAGGCACTGAAGCTTTCTTT. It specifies CASSLEAGRGTEAFF.